The 19 T cell receptor beta chains below come from one sample, sequenced in a study of identifying expanded T cells in peripheral blood. Assay: immunoSEQ multiplex PCR; the TCRdb copy retains only in-frame clones and omits some. This sample has tens of thousands of clones, with approximately 91% found just once. The source material was blood. Source of these receptors: a person aged 18-69 years in good health.

V and J are TRBV19 and TRBJ1-1; D gene unclear. V was shortened by 4 bases and J by 4 bases, with 16 bases between the two germline ends. The length of the CDR3 is 15 residues. Per the germline V gene, CDR1 is LNHDA and CDR2 is SQIVND (reference sequence). CDR3 in DNA: TGTGCCAGTAGTACCGAGGCCACATGGGGCACTGAAGCTTTCTTT. It specifies CASSTEATWGTEAFF.

This clone was counted a single time. The chain recombines TRBV5-1 with TRBJ2-7, with D perhaps TRBD1 (6 bases). Germline CDR1 reads SGHRS; CDR2 reads YFSETQ. Deletions cut 4 bases from V and 3 bases from J, with 14 bases between. The CDR3 runs to 14 residues. CDR3 amino acids: CASSPTTGDYEQYF. Here the CDR3 DNA reads TGCGCCAGCAGCCCCACGACAGGTGACTACGAGCAGTACTTC.

The chain employs TRBV5-1 and TRBJ1-4; D ambiguous. The CDR3 consists of 14 residues. Germline CDR1 and CDR2: SGHRS and YFSETQ. Trimming took 6 bases from V and 0 from J, leaving 9 bases between them. The CDR3 coding sequence is TGCGCCAGCAAGAAGGGCTCAACTAATGAAAAACTGTTTTTT. Amino acid sequence: CASKKGSTNEKLFF.

This clone occurred a few times. The chain has TRBV5-6 and TRBJ1-2; 9 bases are shared with TRBD1. The germline V gene encodes CDR1 SGHDT and CDR2 YYEEEE. The CDR3 totals 16 residues. Trimming cost V 3 bases and J 8 bases; bases outside gene matches: 14. Written as DNA, the CDR3 is TGTGCCAGCAGCTACCGTCTGGGACAGGGTACCGTGGGCTACACCTTC. Residues: CASSYRLGQGTVGYTF.

CDR3 coding DNA: TGTGCCAGCAGTGAGACAGTTCGATTCGGTCAGCCCCAGCATTTT. This codes for CASSETVRFGQPQHF. The chain couples TRBV6-1 to TRBJ1-5; D is perhaps TRBD1 (5 bases). Germline V gene sequence: CDR1 MNHNS, CDR2 SASEGT. V was shortened by 3 bases and J by 6 bases, with 15 bases between the two germline ends. The CDR3 is made up of 15 amino acids.

The chain couples TRBV27 to TRBJ2-7, with a weak D call TRBD2 (5 bases). In germline, CDR1 is MNHEY, CDR2 SMNVEV (reference sequence). The CDR3 is made up of 13 amino acids. V lost 5 bases, J lost 1 base, and 9 bases lay in between. CDR3 sequence reads: CASSQRGSYEQYF. The CDR3 bases are TGTGCCAGCAGTCAACGGGGATCCTACGAGCAGTACTTC.

This clone was counted a single time. The junction does not match germline at one end; this may be a read error. This chain links TRBV2 with TRBJ1-6; D unresolved. CDR3 length: 13 residues. CDR1 and CDR2 from the germline V gene are SNHLY and FYNNEI. CDR3 region: CASRSGYTSPLHF. The DNA of the CDR3 is TGTGCCAGCAGGAGCGGCTATACTTCACCCCTCCACTTT.

The chain recombines TRBV19 with TRBJ1-1, with D unclear. There are 12 residues in the CDR3. From germline, CDR1 is LNHDA and CDR2 SQIVND (reference sequence). The ends were cut back, 1 base at V and 5 bases at J, with 5 bases in the middle. CDR3 protein: CASSIGRTEAFF. CDR3 DNA: TGTGCCAGTAGTATAGGACGGACTGAAGCTTTCTTT. The full variable domain, completed using reference TRBV19 and TRBJ1-1, is DGGITQSPKYLFRKEGQNVTLSCEQNLNHDAMYWYRQDPGQGLRLIYYSQIVNDFQKGDIAEGYSVSREKKESFPLTVTSAQKNPTAFYLCASSIGRTEAFFGQGTRLTVV.

About this clone: This sample also contains other DNA sequences that code for the same CDR3. The CDR3 region is CASSLTVNTEAFF. The CDR3 coding sequence is TGTGCCAGCAGCCTGACAGTGAACACTGAAGCTTTCTTT. The chain carries TRBV7-3 and TRBJ1-1, with D perhaps matching TRBD1 (5 bases). CDR1 SGHTA and CDR2 FQGTGA come from the germline V gene. V lost 5 bases and J 0 bases, leaving 7 bases between the germline ends. The CDR3 is made up of 13 amino acids.

The chain employs TRBV5-6 and TRBJ1-2; D is ambiguous. The CDR3 loop spans 14 amino acids. V lost 5 bases and J lost 2, with 13 bases in between. Germline CDR1 and CDR2: SGHDT and YYEEEE. Here the CDR3 reads CASSFLAENYGYTF. The CDR3 DNA is TGTGCCAGCAGTTTCCTTGCCGAGAACTATGGCTACACCTTC.

The chain joins TRBV29-1 to TRBJ2-1; TRBD1 matches 7 bases. The CDR3 is 13 amino acids. With V trimmed by 5 bases and J by 7 bases, 8 bases remained unmatched. Germline lookup yields CDR1 SQVTM and CDR2 ANQGSEA. CDR3 loop: CSVQRQGGNEQFF. The CDR3 DNA is TGCAGCGTTCAGAGACAGGGTGGAAATGAGCAGTTCTTC.

This clone was found once. The chain uses TRBV6-1 and TRBJ2-1; weak D call: TRBD2 (6 bases). V was pared by 1 base and J by 2 bases, with 9 bases between. The germline V gene has CDR1 MNHNS and CDR2 SASEGT. There are 15 residues in the CDR3. The CDR3 DNA sequence: TGTGCCAGCAGTGAAGGGAGGGTAGCCTACAATGAGCAGTTCTTC. This sequence encodes CASSEGRVAYNEQFF.

The chain couples TRBV18 to TRBJ2-1; D ambiguous. CDR3 length: 12 amino acids. With 3 bases removed from V and 5 bases from J, the gap between germline ends came to 5 bases. The germline V gene encodes CDR1 KGHSH and CDR2 LQKENI. This chain's CDR3 is CASSPSNNEQFF. The DNA for the CDR3 is TGTGCCAGCTCACCGTCGAACAATGAGCAGTTCTTC. Complete variable domain (other parts from reference TRBV18 and TRBJ2-1): NAGVMQNPRHLVRRRGQEARLRCSPMKGHSHVYWYRQLPEEGLKFMVYLQKENIIDESGMPKERFSAEFPKEGPSILRIQQVVRGDSAAYFCASSPSNNEQFFGPGTRLTVL.

This sequence joins TRBV5-1 and TRBJ1-1; TRBD1 aligns across 7 bases. Trimming cost V 0 bases and J 1 base; bases outside gene matches: 6. The CDR3 spans 16 residues. Germline V lookup: CDR1 SGHRS, CDR2 YFSETQ. CDR3 region: CASSLGWDSKNTEAFF. CDR3 coding DNA: TGCGCCAGCAGCTTGGGATGGGACAGCAAGAACACTGAAGCTTTCTTT.

This clone was found once. The chain employs TRBV7-9 and TRBJ2-1; TRBD2 aligns across 11 bases. From germline, CDR1 is SEHNR and CDR2 FQNEAQ (reference sequence). The length of the CDR3 is 15 residues. With 6 bases clipped from V and 3 bases from J, the junction kept 4 bases outside the gene matches. This CDR3 reads CASRLAGVVYNEQFF. The DNA of the CDR3 is TGTGCCAGCAGACTAGCGGGAGTCGTCTACAATGAGCAGTTCTTC.

The chain is built from TRBV27 and TRBJ1-5, with D perhaps matching TRBD1 (5 bases). The V end lost 5 bases, the J end lost 0 bases, and 17 bases lay between the germline ends. Per germline, CDR1 MNHEY and CDR2 SMNVEV (reference sequence). The CDR3 totals 17 residues. This CDR3 is CASSPGKPGFSNQPQHF. Here the CDR3 DNA reads TGTGCCAGCAGTCCTGGCAAACCAGGGTTTAGCAATCAGCCCCAGCATTTT.

There are a few counts of this clone. The chain joins TRBV2 to TRBJ1-2; 7 bases are a match to TRBD1. Germline V gene sequence: CDR1 SNHLY, CDR2 FYNNEI. The length of the CDR3 is 14 residues. With V trimmed by 1 base and J by 4 bases, 3 bases remained unmatched. CDR3 region: CASSEDRTGYGYTF. The CDR3, as DNA: TGTGCCAGCAGTGAAGACCGGACAGGCTATGGCTACACCTTC.

The rearrangement uses TRBV5-1 and TRBJ1-5; a possible D gene is TRBD1 (6 bases). The ends were cut back, 0 bases at V and 5 bases at J, with 6 bases in the middle. This CDR3 has 13 amino acids. CDR1 is SGHRS and CDR2 is YFSETQ in the germline V gene. The CDR3 loop is CASSLGTDQPQHF. In nucleotides, the CDR3 is TGCGCCAGCAGCTTGGGGACAGATCAGCCCCAGCATTTT.

The rearrangement uses TRBV14 and TRBJ2-3; D is undetermined. The CDR3 spans 11 residues. V lost 4 bases and J lost 6, with 5 bases in between. The germline CDR1 and CDR2 sequences are SGHDN and FVKESK. The CDR3 nucleotides are TGTGCCAGCAGCCCCGGGGATACGCAGTATTTT. Translated: CASSPGDTQYF. Variable domain in full (rest from reference TRBV14 and TRBJ2-3): EAGVTQFPSHSVIEKGQTVTLRCDPISGHDNLYWYRRVMGKEIKFLLHFVKESKQDESGMPNNRFLAERTGGTYSTLKVQPAELEDSGVYFCASSPGDTQYFGPGTRLTVL.